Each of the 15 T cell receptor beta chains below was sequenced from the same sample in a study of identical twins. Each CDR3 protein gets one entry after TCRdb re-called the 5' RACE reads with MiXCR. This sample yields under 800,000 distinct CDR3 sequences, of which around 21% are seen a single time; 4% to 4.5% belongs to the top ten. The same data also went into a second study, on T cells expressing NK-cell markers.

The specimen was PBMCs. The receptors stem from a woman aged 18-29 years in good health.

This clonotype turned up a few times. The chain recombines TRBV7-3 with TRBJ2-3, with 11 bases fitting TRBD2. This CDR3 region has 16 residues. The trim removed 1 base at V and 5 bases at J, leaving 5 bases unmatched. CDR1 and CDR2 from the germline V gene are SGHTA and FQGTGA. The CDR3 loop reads CASSLNSGTSGDTQYF. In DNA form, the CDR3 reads TGTGCCAGCAGCTTAAATAGCGGGACTAGCGGAGATACGCAGTATTTT.

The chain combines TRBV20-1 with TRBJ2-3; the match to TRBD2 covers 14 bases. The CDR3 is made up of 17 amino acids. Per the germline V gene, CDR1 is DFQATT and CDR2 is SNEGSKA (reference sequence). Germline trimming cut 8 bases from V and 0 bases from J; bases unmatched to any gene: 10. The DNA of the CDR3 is TGCAGTTCAAGGACTAGCGGGAGGCTGGGGAGCACAGATACGCAGTATTTT. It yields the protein CSSRTSGRLGSTDTQYF.

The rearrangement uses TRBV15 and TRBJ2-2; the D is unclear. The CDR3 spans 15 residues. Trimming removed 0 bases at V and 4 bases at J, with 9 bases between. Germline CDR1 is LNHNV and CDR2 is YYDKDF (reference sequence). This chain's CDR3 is CATSRDLGGTGELFF. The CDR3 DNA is TGTGCCACCAGCAGAGATTTAGGTGGCACCGGGGAGCTGTTTTTT. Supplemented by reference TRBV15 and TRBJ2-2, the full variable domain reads DAMVIQNPRYQVTQFGKPVTLSCSQTLNHNVMYWYQQKSSQAPKLLFHYYDKDFNNEADTPDNFQSRRPNTSFCFLDIRSPGLGDTAMYLCATSRDLGGTGELFFGEGSRLTVL.

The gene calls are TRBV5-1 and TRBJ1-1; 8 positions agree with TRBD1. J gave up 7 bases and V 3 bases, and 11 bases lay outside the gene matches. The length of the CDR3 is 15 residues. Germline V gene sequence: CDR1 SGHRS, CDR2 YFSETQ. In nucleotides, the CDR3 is TGCGCCAGCAGCTACGGACAGGGTACAGGTGGTGAAGCTTTCTTT. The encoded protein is CASSYGQGTGGEAFF.

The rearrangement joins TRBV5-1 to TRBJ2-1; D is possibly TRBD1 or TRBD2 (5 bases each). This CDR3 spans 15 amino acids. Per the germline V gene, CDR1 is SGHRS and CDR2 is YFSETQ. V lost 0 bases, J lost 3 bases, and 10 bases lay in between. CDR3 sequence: CASSLAGAVYNEQFF. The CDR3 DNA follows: TGCGCCAGCAGCTTGGCCGGGGCCGTCTACAATGAGCAGTTCTTC.

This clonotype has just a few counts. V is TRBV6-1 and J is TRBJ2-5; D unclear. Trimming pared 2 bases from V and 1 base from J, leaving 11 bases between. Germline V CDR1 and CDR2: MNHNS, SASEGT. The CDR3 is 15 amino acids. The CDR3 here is CASSESVWAQETQYF. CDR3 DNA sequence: TGTGCCAGCAGTGAATCAGTGTGGGCCCAAGAGACCCAGTACTTC.

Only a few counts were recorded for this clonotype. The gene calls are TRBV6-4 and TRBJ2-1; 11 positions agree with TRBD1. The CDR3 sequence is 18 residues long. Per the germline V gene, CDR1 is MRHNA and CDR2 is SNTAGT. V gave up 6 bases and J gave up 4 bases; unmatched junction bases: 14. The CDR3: CASRALTGGQGAYNEQFF. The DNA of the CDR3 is TGTGCCAGCAGAGCCCTTACGGGCGGACAGGGGGCATACAATGAGCAGTTCTTC.

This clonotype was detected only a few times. The CDR3 region has the DNA TGCAGTGCTAGAGGTCCGGGGACTCTAACACCCCTCCACTTT. Its translation is CSARGPGTLTPLHF. The chain couples TRBV20-1 to TRBJ1-6; perhaps TRBD1 as D (5 bases). CDR1 and CDR2 (germline): DFQATT, SNEGSKA (reference sequence). The CDR3 extends over 14 amino acids. V was cut by 1 base and J by 11 bases, with 15 bases left in between.

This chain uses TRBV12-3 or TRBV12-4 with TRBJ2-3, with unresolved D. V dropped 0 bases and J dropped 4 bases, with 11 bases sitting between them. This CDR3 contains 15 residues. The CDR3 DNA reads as TGTGCCAGCAGTTTAGCGAGGTCAGTGCCAGATACGCAGTATTTT. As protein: CASSLARSVPDTQYF.

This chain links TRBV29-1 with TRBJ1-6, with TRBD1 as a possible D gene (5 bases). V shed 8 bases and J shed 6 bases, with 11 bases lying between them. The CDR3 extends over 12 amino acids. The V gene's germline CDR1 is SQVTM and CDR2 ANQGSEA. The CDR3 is CSLDRFNSPLHF. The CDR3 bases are TGCAGCCTAGACAGATTTAATTCACCCCTCCACTTT.

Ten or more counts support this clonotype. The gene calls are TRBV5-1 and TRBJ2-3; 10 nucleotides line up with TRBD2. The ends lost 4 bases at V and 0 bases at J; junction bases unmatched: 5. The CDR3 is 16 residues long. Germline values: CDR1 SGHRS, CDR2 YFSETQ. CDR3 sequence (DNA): TGCGCCAGCAGCCTAGTGACTAGCGGGAGCACAGATACGCAGTATTTT. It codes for CASSLVTSGSTDTQYF.

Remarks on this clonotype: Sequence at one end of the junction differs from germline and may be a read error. The CDR3 nucleotides read TGTGCAAGCAGGAGACAGAAGAACACCGGGGAGCTGTTTTTT. This codes for CASRRQKNTGELFF. The chain couples TRBV9 to TRBJ2-2; tentative D call: TRBD1 (5 bases). The germline gives CDR1 SGDLS, CDR2 YYNGEE. The CDR3 is made up of 14 amino acids.

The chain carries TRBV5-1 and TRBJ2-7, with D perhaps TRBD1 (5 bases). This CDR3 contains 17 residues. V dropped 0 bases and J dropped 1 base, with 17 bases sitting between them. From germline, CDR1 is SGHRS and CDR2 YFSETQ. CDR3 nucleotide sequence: TGCGCCAGCAGCTTGGTTATTTCAGACAGCCGATCCTACGAGCAGTACTTC. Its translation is CASSLVISDSRSYEQYF. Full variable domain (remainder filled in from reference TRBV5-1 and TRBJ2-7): KAGVTQTPRYLIKTRGQQVTLSCSPISGHRSVSWYQQTPGQGLQFLFEYFSETQRNKGNFPGRFSGRQFSNSRSEMNVSTLELGDSALYLCASSLVISDSRSYEQYFGPGTRLTVT.

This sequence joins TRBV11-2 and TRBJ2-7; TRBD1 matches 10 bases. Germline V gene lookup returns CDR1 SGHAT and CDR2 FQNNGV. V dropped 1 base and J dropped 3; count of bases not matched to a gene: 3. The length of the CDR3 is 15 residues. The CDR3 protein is CASSLVGQGLYEQYF. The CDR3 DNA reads TGTGCCAGCAGCTTAGTGGGACAGGGGCTCTACGAGCAGTACTTC. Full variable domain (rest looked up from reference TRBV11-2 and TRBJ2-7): EAGVAQSPRYKIIEKRQSVAFWCNPISGHATLYWYQQILGQGPKLLIQFQNNGVVDDSQLPKDRFSAERLKGVDSTLKIQPAKLEDSAVYLCASSLVGQGLYEQYFGPGTRLTVT.

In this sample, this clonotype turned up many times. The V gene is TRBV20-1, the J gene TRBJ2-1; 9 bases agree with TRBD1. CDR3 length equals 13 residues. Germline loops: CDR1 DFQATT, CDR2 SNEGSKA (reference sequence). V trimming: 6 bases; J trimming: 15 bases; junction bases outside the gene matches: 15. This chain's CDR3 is CSAKTGGRWGGFF. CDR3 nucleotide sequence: TGCAGTGCCAAGACAGGGGGGAGGTGGGGTGGGTTCTTC.